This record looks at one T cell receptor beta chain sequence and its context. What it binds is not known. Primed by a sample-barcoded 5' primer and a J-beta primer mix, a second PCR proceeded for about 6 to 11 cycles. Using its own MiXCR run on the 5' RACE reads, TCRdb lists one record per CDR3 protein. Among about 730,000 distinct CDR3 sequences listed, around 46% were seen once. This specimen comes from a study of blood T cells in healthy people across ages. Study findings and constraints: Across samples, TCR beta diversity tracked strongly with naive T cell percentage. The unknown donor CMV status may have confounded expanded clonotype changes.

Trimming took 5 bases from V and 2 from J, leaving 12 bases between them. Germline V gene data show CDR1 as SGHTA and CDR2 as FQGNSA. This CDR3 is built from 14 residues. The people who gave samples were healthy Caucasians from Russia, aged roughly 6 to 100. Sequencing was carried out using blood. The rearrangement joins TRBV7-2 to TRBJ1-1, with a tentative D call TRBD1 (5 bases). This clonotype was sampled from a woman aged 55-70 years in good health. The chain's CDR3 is CASSRGGGNTEAFF. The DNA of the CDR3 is TGTGCCAGCAGCAGGGGCGGGGGTAACACTGAAGCTTTCTTT. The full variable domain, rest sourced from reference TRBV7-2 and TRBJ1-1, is GAGVSQSPSNKVTEKGKDVELRCDPISGHTALYWYRQSLGQGLEFLIYFQGNSAPDKSGLPSDRFSAERTGGSVSTLTIQRTQQEDSAVYLCASSRGGGNTEAFFGQGTRLTVV.